This T cell receptor beta chain was recorded in a study of shared clonotypes between healthy human individuals. Germline-derived CDR1 and CDR2 are MDHEN and SYDVKM. V lost 4 bases and J lost 2; bases outside the gene matches: 2. This CDR3 is 14 amino acids long. The repertoire was sequenced with immunoSEQ multiplex PCR; TCRdb's copy has only in-frame clones and lacks some. The sample has more than 2,000,000 clones, about 92% seen once. The chain has TRBV28 and TRBJ1-5; TRBD1 aligns across 7 bases. This clonotype was sampled from a man between 18 and 35 years old in good health. Sequencing used naive CD4+ T cells sorted from blood. Subset: CD45RA+ positively selected. The chain's CDR3 is CASSYRGGNQPQHF. The DNA of the CDR3 is TGTGCCAGCAGTTACAGGGGCGGCAATCAGCCCCAGCATTTT.